This section outlines one T cell receptor (beta chain) sequence together with its context. This sample stems from a study of cytomegalovirus exposure and HLA in healthy donors. The CDR3 is 15 residues long. V shed 7 bases and J 9 bases; nucleotides not matched to a gene: 14. From germline, CDR1 is SGHRS and CDR2 YFSETQ. It was with 60 Vbeta and 13 Jbeta primers that the PCR ran. The method was immunoSEQ multiplex PCR; TCRdb's version includes in-frame clones alone and lacks a portion of them. The sample has around 150,000 clones, roughly 88% seen once. The V and J genes are TRBV5-1 and TRBJ1-4; 8 nucleotides line up with TRBD1. The sequence came from a young man in good health and CMV-seropositive. Sequencing was performed on PBMCs. This CDR3 reads CASATGEDLPKKLFF. The CDR3 nucleotides read TGCGCCAGCGCGACAGGGGAAGATCTCCCTAAAAAACTGTTTTTT. The variable domain in full, with the rest retrieved from reference TRBV5-1 and TRBJ1-4, is KAGVTQTPRYLIKTRGQQVTLSCSPISGHRSVSWYQQTPGQGLQFLFEYFSETQRNKGNFPGRFSGRQFSNSRSEMNVSTLELGDSALYLCASATGEDLPKKLFFGSGTQLSVL.